The 5 T cell receptor beta chains reported below all come from one sample, sequenced in a study of blood T cell repertoires in COVID-19. The table came from immunoSEQ multiplex PCR; TCRdb's copy has only in-frame clones and leaves some out. Seen here are around 270,000 clones, approximately 86% observed once, and the top ten hold 0.87%. Sequencing input: peripheral blood. These receptors were obtained from a human donor with COVID-19, enrolled during active disease. The donor label of this sample is uncertain.

The chain joins TRBV7-2 to TRBJ2-1, with a possible D match to TRBD2 (6 bases). Germline V CDR1 and CDR2: SGHTA, FQGNSA. V lost 4 bases, J lost 5 bases, and 12 bases lay in between. This CDR3 has 14 residues. The DNA of the CDR3 is TGTGCCAGCAGCTCGCGGGGAAAAGACAATGAGCAGTTCTTC. Encoded protein: CASSSRGKDNEQFF. The full variable domain, in which reference TRBV7-2 and TRBJ2-1 provide the parts outside the CDR3, is GAGVSQSPSNKVTEKGKDVELRCDPISGHTALYWYRQSLGQGLEFLIYFQGNSAPDKSGLPSDRFSAERTGGSVSTLTIQRTQQEDSAVYLCASSSRGKDNEQFFGPGTRLTVL.

The V and J genes are TRBV25-1 and TRBJ1-3, with 8 bases lining up with TRBD1. V lost 6 bases and J lost 3; bases outside the gene matches: 7. Germline V CDR1 and CDR2: MGHDK, SYGVNS. This CDR3 is 15 amino acids long. The CDR3 spells CASSSDREIGNTIYF. DNA for the CDR3: TGTGCCAGCAGCTCGGACAGGGAAATTGGAAACACCATATATTTT.

V is TRBV25-1 and J is TRBJ1-6; no firm D call. The V gene lost 6 bases and the J gene lost 5 bases, with 11 bases spanning the gap. The germline CDR1 and CDR2 sequences are MGHDK and SYGVNS. This CDR3 is built from 14 residues. CDR3 sequence: CASRESGHNSPLHF. CDR3 nucleotide sequence: TGTGCCAGCAGGGAGAGCGGCCATAATTCACCCCTCCACTTT. The variable domain in full, completed from reference TRBV25-1 and TRBJ1-6, reads EADIYQTPRYLVIGTGKKITLECSQTMGHDKMYWYQQDPGMELHLIHYSYGVNSTEKGDLSSESTVSRIRTEHFPLTLESARPSHTSQYLCASRESGHNSPLHFGNGTRLTVT.

The V gene is TRBV18, the J gene TRBJ2-3; 10 bases are a match to TRBD2. Germline loops: CDR1 KGHSH, CDR2 LQKENI. The CDR3 sequence is 16 residues long. V was pared by 3 bases and J by 0 bases, with 3 bases of the junction left unmatched. CDR3 bases: TGTGCCAGCTCACCGTGGACTAGCGGTAGCACAGATACGCAGTATTTT. This gives the protein CASSPWTSGSTDTQYF.

The chain uses TRBV19 and TRBJ2-1, with 7 bases lining up with TRBD1. J gave up 9 bases and V 5 bases, and 7 bases lay outside the gene matches. CDR1 and CDR2 from the germline V gene are LNHDA and SQIVND (reference sequence). This CDR3 contains 13 residues. For the CDR3, the DNA is TGTGCCAGTAGTTCGGGACAGTTGGGTGAGCAGTTCTTC. Protein sequence: CASSSGQLGEQFF. The variable domain in full, completed from reference TRBV19 and TRBJ2-1, reads DGGITQSPKYLFRKEGQNVTLSCEQNLNHDAMYWYRQDPGQGLRLIYYSQIVNDFQKGDIAEGYSVSREKKESFPLTVTSAQKNPTAFYLCASSSGQLGEQFFGPGTRLTVL.